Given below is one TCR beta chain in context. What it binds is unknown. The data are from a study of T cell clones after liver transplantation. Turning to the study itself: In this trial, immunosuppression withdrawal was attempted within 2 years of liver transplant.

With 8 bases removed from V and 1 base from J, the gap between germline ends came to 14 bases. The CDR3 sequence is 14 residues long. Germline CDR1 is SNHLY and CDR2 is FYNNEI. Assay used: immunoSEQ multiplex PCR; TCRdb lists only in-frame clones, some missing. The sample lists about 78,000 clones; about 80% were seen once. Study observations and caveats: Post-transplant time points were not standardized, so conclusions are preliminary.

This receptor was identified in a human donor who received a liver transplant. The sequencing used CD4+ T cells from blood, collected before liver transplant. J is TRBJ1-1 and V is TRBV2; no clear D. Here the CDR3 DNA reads TGTGCCAGCCGCTCTGATACAACGAACACTGAAGCTTTCTTT. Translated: CASRSDTTNTEAFF.